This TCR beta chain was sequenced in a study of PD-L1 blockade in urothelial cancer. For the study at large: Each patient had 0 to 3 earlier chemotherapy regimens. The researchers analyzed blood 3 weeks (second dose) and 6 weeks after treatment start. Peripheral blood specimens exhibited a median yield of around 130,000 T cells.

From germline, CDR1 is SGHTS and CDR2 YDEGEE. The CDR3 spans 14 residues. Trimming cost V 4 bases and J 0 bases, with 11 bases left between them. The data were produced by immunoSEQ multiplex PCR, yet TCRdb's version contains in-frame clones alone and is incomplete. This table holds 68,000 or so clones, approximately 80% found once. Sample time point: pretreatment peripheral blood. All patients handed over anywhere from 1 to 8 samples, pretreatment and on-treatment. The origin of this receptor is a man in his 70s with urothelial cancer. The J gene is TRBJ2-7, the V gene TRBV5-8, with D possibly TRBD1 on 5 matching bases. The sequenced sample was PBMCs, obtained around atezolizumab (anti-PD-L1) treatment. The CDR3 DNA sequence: TGTGCCAGCAGCGTTTCGACAGCCTCCTACGAGCAGTACTTC. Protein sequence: CASSVSTASYEQYF.